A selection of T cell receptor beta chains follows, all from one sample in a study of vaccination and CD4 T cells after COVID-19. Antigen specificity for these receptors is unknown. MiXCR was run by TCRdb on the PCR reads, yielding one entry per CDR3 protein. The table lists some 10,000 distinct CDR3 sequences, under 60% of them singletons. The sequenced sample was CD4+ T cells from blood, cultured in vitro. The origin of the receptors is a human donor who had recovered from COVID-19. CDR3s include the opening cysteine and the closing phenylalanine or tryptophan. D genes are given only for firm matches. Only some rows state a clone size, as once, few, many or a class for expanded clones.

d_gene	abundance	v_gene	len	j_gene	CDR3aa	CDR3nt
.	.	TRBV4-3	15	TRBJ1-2	CASSQAGQSNYGYTF	TGCGCCAGCAGCCAAGCAGGACAGTCTAACTATGGCTACACCTTC
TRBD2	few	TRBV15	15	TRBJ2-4	CATSTGRGAKNIQYF	TGTGCCACCAGCACGGGGAGGGGAGCCAAAAACATTCAGTACTTC
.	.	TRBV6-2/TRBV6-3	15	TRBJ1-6	CASSFSGSSKSPLHF	TGTGCCAGCAGTTTTTCAGGGTCGTCAAAATCACCCCTCCACTTT
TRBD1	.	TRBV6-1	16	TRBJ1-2	CASRRQGAMDQWGYTF	TGTGCCAGCAGAAGGCAGGGGGCCATGGATCAATGGGGCTACACCTTC
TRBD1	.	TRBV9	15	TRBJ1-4	CASSSRTGGFEKLFF	TGTGCCAGCAGCTCTCGGACAGGGGGCTTTGAAAAACTGTTTTTT
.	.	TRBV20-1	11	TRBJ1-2	CSAIEGRGYTF	TGCAGTGCTATCGAGGGTCGGGGCTACACCTTC
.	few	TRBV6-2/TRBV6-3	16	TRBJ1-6	CASSPRGSSYNSPLHF	TGTGCCAGCAGCCCCAGAGGGAGCTCCTATAATTCACCCCTCCACTTT
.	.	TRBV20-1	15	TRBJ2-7	CSASPQRGASYEQYF	TGCAGTGCTAGTCCCCAGAGGGGGGCCTCCTACGAGCAGTACTTC
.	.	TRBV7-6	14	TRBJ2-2	CASSLGGNTGELFF	TGTGCCAGCAGCTTGGGGGGAAACACCGGGGAGCTGTTTTTT
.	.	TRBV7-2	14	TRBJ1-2	CASSPEGGNYGYTF	TGTGCCAGCAGCCCTGAGGGAGGGAACTATGGCTACACCTTC
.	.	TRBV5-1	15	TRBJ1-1	CASSLGRGGDTEAFF	TGCGCCAGCAGCTTGGGGCGGGGAGGGGACACTGAAGCTTTCTTT
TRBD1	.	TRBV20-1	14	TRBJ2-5	CSASRTGGAETQYF	TGCAGTGCTAGCCGTACAGGGGGCGCTGAGACCCAGTACTTC
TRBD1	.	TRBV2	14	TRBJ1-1	CASSDLQGASRAFF	TGTGCCAGCAGCGACCTCCAGGGGGCGAGCCGAGCTTTCTTT
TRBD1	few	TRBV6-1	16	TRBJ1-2	CASSVYRDRGFYGYTF	TGTGCCAGCAGCGTCTACCGGGACAGGGGATTCTATGGCTACACCTTC
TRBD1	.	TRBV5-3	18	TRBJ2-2	CARRLVVSGQGLTGELFF	TGTGCCAGAAGGCTTGTGGTTTCGGGACAGGGGTTGACCGGGGAGCTGTTTTTT
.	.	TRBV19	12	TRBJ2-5	CASSRRMETQYF	TGTGCCAGTAGTAGACGAATGGAGACCCAGTACTTC
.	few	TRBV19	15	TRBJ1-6	CASSIASGYNSPLHF	TGTGCCAGTAGTATAGCATCAGGGTATAATTCACCCCTCCACTTT
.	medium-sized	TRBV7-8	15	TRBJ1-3	CASSRRTLPGNTIYF	TGTGCCAGCAGCCGTCGGACATTACCTGGAAACACCATATATTTT
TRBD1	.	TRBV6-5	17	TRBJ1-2	CASSYIRTGGAGYGYTF	TGTGCCAGCAGTTACATCAGGACAGGGGGCGCGGGCTATGGCTACACCTTC
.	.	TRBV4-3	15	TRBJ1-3	CASSQATGTGNTIYF	TGCGCCAGCAGCCAAGCTACAGGGACTGGAAACACCATATATTTT
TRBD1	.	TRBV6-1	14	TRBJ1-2	CASSEGQASYGYTF	TGTGCCAGCAGTGAGGGACAGGCGTCCTATGGCTACACCTTC
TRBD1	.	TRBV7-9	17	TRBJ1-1	CASSYTGTGLSNTEAFF	TGTGCCAGCAGCTATACCGGGACAGGGCTATCGAACACTGAAGCTTTCTTT
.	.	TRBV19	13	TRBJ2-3	CASSIGGADTQYF	TGTGCCAGTAGTATAGGAGGGGCAGATACGCAGTATTTT
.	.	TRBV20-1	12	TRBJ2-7	CSAARVPYEQYF	TGCAGTGCCGCCAGGGTCCCCTACGAGCAGTACTTC
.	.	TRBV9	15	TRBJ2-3	CASSVTPENHATQYF	TGTGCCAGCAGCGTCACCCCAGAGAATCACGCGACGCAGTATTTT
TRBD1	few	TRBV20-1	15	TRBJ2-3	CSAREQGTGTDTQYF	TGCAGTGCTAGAGAACAGGGGACGGGCACAGATACGCAGTATTTT
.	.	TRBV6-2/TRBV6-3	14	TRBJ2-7	CASSREGGSYEQYF	TGTGCCAGCAGTCGCGAGGGGGGTTCCTACGAGCAGTACTTC
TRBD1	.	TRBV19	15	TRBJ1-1	CASSITGTGNTEAFF	TGTGCCAGTAGTATTACCGGGACAGGGAACACTGAAGCTTTCTTT
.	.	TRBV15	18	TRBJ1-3	CATSRDRQGLVSGNTIYF	TGTGCCACCAGCAGAGATCGGCAGGGGCTAGTCTCTGGAAACACCATATATTTT
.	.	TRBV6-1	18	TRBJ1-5	CAISESSFGVGDNQPQHF	TGTGCCATCAGTGAGTCCTCATTTGGGGTTGGGGACAATCAGCCCCAGCATTTT
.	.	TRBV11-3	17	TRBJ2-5	CASSLAVFFAGLETQYF	TGTGCCAGCAGCTTAGCAGTGTTTTTTGCAGGCTTAGAGACCCAGTACTTC
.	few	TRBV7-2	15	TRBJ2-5	CASSLDINSRETQYF	TGTGCCAGCAGCTTAGACATAAACTCTAGAGAGACCCAGTACTTC
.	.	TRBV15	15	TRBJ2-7	CATSRDLTDPYEQYF	TGTGCCACCAGCAGAGATTTGACAGATCCCTACGAGCAGTACTTC
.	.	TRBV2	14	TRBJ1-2	CASSVRGREDGYTF	TGTGCCAGCAGTGTTAGAGGGCGGGAGGATGGCTACACCTTC
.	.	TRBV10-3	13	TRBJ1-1	CAIKWTENTEAFF	TGTGCCATCAAATGGACGGAGAACACTGAAGCTTTCTTT
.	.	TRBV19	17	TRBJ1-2	CASTTTNPEVLTYGYTF	TGTGCCAGTACCACCACGAACCCGGAGGTATTGACCTATGGCTACACCTTC
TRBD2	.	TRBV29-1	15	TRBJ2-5	CSVAAHSGGEETQYF	TGCAGCGTTGCTGCACACTCGGGGGGGGAAGAGACCCAGTACTTC
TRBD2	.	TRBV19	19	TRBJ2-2	CASSQEVVAGGLITGELFF	TGTGCCAGTAGTCAGGAGGTGGTTGCGGGGGGCCTCATCACCGGGGAGCTGTTTTTT
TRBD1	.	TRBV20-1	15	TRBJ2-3	CSARSTGGIADTQYF	TGCAGTGCTAGATCCACAGGGGGCATAGCAGATACGCAGTATTTT
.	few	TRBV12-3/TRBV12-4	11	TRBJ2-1	CASSSYNEQFF	TGTGCCAGCAGTTCCTACAATGAGCAGTTCTTC
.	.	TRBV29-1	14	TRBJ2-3	CSVDDTTNTDTQYF	TGCAGCGTTGACGACACTACCAACACAGATACGCAGTATTTT
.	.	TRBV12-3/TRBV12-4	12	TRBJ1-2	CASSYTGFGYTF	TGTGCCAGCAGTTATACAGGGTTTGGCTACACCTTC
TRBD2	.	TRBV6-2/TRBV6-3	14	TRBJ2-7	CASSYREGYYEQYF	TGTGCCAGCAGTTACAGGGAGGGATACTACGAGCAGTACTTC
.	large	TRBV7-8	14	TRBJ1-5	CASSLREGAQPQHF	TGTGCCAGCAGCTTAAGGGAGGGAGCTCAGCCCCAGCATTTT
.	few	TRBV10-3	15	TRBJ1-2	CAISGVIGAPYGYTF	TGTGCCATCAGTGGAGTAATAGGGGCGCCCTATGGCTACACCTTC
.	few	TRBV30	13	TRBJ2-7	CASGGDPSGEQYF	TGTGCCTCAGGGGGGGACCCATCTGGCGAGCAGTACTTC